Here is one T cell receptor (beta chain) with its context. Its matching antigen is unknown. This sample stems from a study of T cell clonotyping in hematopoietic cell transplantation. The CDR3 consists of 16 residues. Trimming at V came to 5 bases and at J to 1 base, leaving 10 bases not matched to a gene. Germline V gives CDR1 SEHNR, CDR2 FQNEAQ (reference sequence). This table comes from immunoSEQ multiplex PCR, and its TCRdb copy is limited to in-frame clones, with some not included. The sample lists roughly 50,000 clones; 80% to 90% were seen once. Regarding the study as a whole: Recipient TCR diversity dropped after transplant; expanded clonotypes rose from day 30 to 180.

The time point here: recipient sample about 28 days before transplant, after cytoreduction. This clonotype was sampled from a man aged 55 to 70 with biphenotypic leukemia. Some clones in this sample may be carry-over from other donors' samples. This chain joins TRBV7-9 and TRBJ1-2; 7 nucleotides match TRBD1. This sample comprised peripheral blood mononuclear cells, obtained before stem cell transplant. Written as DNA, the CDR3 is TGTGCCAGCAGCACCCCAAGGACAGGCCTTAACTATGGCTACACCTTC. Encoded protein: CASSTPRTGLNYGYTF.